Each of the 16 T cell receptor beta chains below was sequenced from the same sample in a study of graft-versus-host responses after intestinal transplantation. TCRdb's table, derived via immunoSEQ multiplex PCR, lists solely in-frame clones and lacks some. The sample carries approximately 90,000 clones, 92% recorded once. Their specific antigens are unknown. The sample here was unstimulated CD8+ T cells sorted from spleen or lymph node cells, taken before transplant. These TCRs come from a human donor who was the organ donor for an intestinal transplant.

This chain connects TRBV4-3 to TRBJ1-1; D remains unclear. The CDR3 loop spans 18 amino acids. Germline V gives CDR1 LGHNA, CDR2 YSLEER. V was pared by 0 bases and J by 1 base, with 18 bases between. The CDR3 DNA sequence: TGCGCCAGCAGCCAAGAGAAAAGGCTTGGAGACCAGAACACTGAAGCTTTCTTT. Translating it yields CASSQEKRLGDQNTEAFF.

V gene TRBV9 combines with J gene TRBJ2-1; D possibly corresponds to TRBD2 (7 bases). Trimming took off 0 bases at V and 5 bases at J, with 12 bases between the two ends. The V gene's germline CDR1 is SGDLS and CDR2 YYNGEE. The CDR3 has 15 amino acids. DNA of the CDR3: TGTGCCAGCAGCGTAGGCGGGGGCCAAAACAATGAGCAGTTCTTC. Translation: CASSVGGGQNNEQFF.

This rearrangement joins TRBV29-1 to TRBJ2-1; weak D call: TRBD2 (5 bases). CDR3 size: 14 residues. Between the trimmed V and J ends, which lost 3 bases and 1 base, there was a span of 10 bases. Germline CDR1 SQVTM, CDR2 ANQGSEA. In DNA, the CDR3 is TGCAGCGTTGAGGACGGGGTATCCTACAATGAGCAGTTCTTC. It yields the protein CSVEDGVSYNEQFF.

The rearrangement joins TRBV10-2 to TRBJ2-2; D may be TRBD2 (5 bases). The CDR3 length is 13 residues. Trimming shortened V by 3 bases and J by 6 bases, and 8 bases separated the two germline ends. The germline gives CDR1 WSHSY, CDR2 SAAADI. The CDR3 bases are TGCGCCAGCAGTGATGAGGGCGCCGGGGAGCTGTTTTTT. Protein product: CASSDEGAGELFF.

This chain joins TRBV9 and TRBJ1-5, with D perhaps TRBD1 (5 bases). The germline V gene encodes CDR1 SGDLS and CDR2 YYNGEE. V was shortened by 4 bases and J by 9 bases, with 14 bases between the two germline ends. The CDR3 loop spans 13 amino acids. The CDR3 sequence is CASSRGDGGPQHF. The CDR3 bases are TGTGCCAGCAGCCGAGGAGACGGGGGGCCCCAGCATTTT.

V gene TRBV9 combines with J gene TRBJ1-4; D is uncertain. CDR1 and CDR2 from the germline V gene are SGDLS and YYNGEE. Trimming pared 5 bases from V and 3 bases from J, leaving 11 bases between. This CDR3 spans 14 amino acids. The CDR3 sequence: CASSGSMSNEKLFF. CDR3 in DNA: TGTGCCAGCAGTGGCTCGATGTCTAATGAAAAACTGTTTTTT. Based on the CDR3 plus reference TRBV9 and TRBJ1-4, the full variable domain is DSGVTQTPKHLITATGQRVTLRCSPRSGDLSVYWYQQSLDQGLQFLIQYYNGEERAKGNILERFSAQQFPDLHSELNLSSLELGDSALYFCASSGSMSNEKLFFGSGTQLSVL.

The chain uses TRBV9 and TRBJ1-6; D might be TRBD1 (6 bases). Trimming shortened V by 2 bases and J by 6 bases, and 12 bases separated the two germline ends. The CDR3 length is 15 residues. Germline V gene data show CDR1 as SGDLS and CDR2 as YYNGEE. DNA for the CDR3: TGTGCCAGCAGCGTCCGTGGGACATCTAATTCACCCCTCCACTTT. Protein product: CASSVRGTSNSPLHF.

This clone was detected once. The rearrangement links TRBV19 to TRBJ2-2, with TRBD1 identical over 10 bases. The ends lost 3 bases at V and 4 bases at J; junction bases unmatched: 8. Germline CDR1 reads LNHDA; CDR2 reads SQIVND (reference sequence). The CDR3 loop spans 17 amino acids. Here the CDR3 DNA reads TGTGCCAGTAGTATTCTTTTTGGACAGGGGGGCACCGGGGAGCTGTTTTTT. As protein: CASSILFGQGGTGELFF.

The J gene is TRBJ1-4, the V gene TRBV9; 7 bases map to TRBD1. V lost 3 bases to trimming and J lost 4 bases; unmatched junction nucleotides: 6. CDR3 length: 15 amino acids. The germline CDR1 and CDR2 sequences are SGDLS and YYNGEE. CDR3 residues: CASSATGAYNEKLFF. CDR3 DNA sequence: TGTGCCAGCAGCGCAACAGGGGCCTATAATGAAAAACTGTTTTTT. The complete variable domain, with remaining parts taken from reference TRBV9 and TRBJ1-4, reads DSGVTQTPKHLITATGQRVTLRCSPRSGDLSVYWYQQSLDQGLQFLIQYYNGEERAKGNILERFSAQQFPDLHSELNLSSLELGDSALYFCASSATGAYNEKLFFGSGTQLSVL.

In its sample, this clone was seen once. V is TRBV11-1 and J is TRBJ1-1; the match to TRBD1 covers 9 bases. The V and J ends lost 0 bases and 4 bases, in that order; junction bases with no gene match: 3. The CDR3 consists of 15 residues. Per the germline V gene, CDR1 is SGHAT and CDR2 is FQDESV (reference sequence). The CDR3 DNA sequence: TGTGCCAGCAGCTTAGCGGTGACAGGGGGCACTGAAGCTTTCTTT. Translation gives CASSLAVTGGTEAFF.

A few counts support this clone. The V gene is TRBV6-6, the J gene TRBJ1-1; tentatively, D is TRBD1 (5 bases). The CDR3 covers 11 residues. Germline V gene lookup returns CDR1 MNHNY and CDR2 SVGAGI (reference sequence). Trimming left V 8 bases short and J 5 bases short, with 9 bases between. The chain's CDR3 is CASFQGTEAFF. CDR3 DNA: TGTGCCAGCTTTCAGGGAACTGAAGCTTTCTTT.

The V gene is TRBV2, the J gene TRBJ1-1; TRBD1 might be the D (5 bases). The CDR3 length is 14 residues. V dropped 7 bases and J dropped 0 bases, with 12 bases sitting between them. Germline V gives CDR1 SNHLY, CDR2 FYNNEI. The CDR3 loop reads CASTPGGMNTEAFF. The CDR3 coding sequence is TGTGCCAGCACCCCGGGGGGGATGAACACTGAAGCTTTCTTT. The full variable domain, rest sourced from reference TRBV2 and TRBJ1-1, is EPEVTQTPSHQVTQMGQEVILRCVPISNHLYFYWYRQILGQKVEFLVSFYNNEISEKSEIFDDQFSVERPDGSNFTLKIRSTKLEDSAMYFCASTPGGMNTEAFFGQGTRLTVV.

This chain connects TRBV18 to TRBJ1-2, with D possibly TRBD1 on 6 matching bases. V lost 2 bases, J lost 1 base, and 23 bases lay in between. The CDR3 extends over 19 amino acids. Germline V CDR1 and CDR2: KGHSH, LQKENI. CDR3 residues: CASSPRGYTLVPGNYGYTF. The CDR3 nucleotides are TGTGCCAGCTCACCAAGGGGGTACACGTTGGTGCCCGGTAACTATGGCTACACCTTC. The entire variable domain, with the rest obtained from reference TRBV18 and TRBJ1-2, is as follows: NAGVMQNPRHLVRRRGQEARLRCSPMKGHSHVYWYRQLPEEGLKFMVYLQKENIIDESGMPKERFSAEFPKEGPSILRIQQVVRGDSAAYFCASSPRGYTLVPGNYGYTFGSGTRLTVV.

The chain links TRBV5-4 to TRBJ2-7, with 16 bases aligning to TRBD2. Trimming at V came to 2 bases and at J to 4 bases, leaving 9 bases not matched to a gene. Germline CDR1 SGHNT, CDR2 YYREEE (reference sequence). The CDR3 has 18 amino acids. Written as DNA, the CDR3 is TGTGCCAGCAGCTTAGCCGGGACTAGCGGGGGGGAAGGGTACGAGCAGTACTTC. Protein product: CASSLAGTSGGEGYEQYF.

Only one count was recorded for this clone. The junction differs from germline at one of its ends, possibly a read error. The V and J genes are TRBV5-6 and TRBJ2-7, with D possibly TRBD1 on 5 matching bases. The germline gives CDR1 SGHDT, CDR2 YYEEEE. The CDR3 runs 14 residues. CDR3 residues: CASSLRQIPYGQYF. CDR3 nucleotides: TGTGCCAGCAGCTTGAGACAGATACCCTACGGGCAGTACTTC.

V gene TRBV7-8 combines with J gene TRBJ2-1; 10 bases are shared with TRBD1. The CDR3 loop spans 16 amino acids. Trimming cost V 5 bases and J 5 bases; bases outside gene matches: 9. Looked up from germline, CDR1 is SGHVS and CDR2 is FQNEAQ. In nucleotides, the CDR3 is TGTGCCAGCAGCCCCCTCGCGGGACAGGGGAACAATGAGCAGTTCTTC. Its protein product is CASSPLAGQGNNEQFF.